This entry is about one T cell receptor beta chain. Its antigen remains unidentified. For sequencing input, CVID and control samples contributed equivalent amounts of genomic DNA. For every sample, a 60 bp segment covering the rearranged TCRbeta CDR3 region was amplified and then sequenced. The immunoSEQ assay, a bias-corrected multiplex PCR combined with high-throughput sequencing, was used for TCRbeta amplification. The paper's data handling went like this. Every unique nucleotide sequence was considered a clone and was annotated with V, D and J genes, copy number and frequency. Sequences were labeled productive if in frame, and non-productive if out of frame or containing stop codons. As previously described, clonality was computed from Shannon's entropy. The predicted amino acid sequences of productive clones were used to derive the mean CDR3 Kyte-Doolittle hydropathy. The R hclust function was used to hierarchically cluster scaled V gene usage with Manhattan distance and complete linkage. To assess clone sharing by CDR3 amino acid sequence, 12 repertoires per group were resampled over 100 rounds. The repertoires were searched for about 70 published EBV-specific and almost 250 published CMV-specific TCRbeta sequences. Analysis left out a couple of CVID samples that produced under 10,000 sequences, so 35 to 50 CVID repertoires remained. Not all clones reach the TCRdb copy of this immuneACCESS table, which keeps in-frame sequences only. Checked studies attribute under half of the gap to unresolved V genes and leave the rest unexplained. The DNA gave D and trimming, while V, J and clone size come from that table. This sample holds approximately 44,000 clones in total, without any singletons. The ten top clones hold 8.5% to 12% of the sample.

Most CVID patients and most healthy controls were of Caucasian heritage. Heparinized peripheral whole blood samples of roughly 5 to 9 ml were obtained from each donor. Genomic DNA from adults with common variable immune deficiency (CVID) and from healthy adult controls was used for sequencing of TCRbeta CDR3 repertoires. A total of 22 healthy adult volunteers (approximately 12 female and some 10 male; age range roughly 23 to 66 years, mean age about 33) were included in the control group. To isolate peripheral blood mononuclear cells, diluted blood was subjected to density centrifugation over Hypaque 1077 or Ficoll-Paque. Genomic DNA was extracted from unsorted mononuclear cells by Qiagen column purification or by a centrifugation-based method. The data stem from a study of T cell clonality in common variable immunodeficiency (dated by TCRdb to about 2015). The full study reports these points: Correlations of repertoire features with clinical complications were constrained by heterogeneity among patients within the CVID cohort. Healthy controls shared more TCRbeta clones with each other than CVID subjects shared among themselves (p < 0.0001). It was noted by the authors that sequencing of the repertoires of T cell subpopulations would be needed to clarify the cause of the increased clonality in CVID. Reportedly, TCRbeta sequences from CVID had fewer deletions and N-nucleotide insertions, and highly modified clones with 13 or more V deletions were absent from CVID. TCRbeta clonality was higher in CVID subjects than in healthy controls (t-test p = 0.018), and the increase was most characteristic of about a third of subjects. Although equal DNA input was used, an average of roughly 80,000 unique sequences per sample was obtained for controls, compared with about 31,547 for CVID samples.

The sequenced sample consisted of peripheral blood mononuclear cells. The receptor's source is a person aged 18 to 70 in good health.

The sequenced part of the CDR3 DNA is TGTGCCAGCAGTTTCAGTCGCCTCCAACCCATACGCGAG. Its translation is CASSFSRLQPIRE. In full, the CDR3 is CASSFSRLQPIREQYF. Here the chain combines TRBV6-2 or TRBV6-3 and TRBJ2-7; no D segment can be confidently identified. The observed sequence ends 3 residues before the CDR3 terminus, with the missing tail filled in from the germline J gene. Counted from cysteine to phenylalanine, this CDR3 has 16 amino acids. The 39 bases shown cover part of the CDR3, and their frame starts at base 1. As encoded in the germline V gene, CDR1 is MNHEY while CDR2 is SVGEGT. V loses 4 bases, J loses 6 bases, and the germline ends lie 22 bases apart.